Following are 18 T cell receptor beta chains from one sample sequenced in a study of CD4 T cells in relation to SARS-CoV-2 and coronaviruses. These TCRs' antigens remain unknown. Assay used: immunoSEQ multiplex PCR; TCRdb lists only in-frame clones, some missing. The sample holds 18,000 or so clones, 70% to 80% seen once. CD4+ T cells from unexposed donors were obtained before the COVID-19 pandemic (2011-2018). The cells were cultured for over eight days before CD4+ T cells were isolated. Sequencing was done on a sample of CD4+ T cells from PBMCs, cultured in vitro. The origin of the receptors is a human donor in good health.

Only a few counts were recorded for this clone. The J gene is TRBJ2-1, the V gene TRBV6-4, with TRBD2 matching over 12 bases. Trimming cost V 2 bases and J 4 bases; bases outside gene matches: 0. This CDR3 has 15 residues. CDR1 and CDR2 from the germline V gene are MRHNA and SNTAGT. The CDR3 bases are TGTGCCAGCAGTGACGGGACTAGCGGGTACAATGAGCAGTTCTTC. Its translation is CASSDGTSGYNEQFF.

The V and J genes are TRBV19 and TRBJ2-5, with TRBD1 as a possible D gene (5 bases). The CDR3 spans 15 residues. Trimming removed 7 bases at V and 1 base at J, with 16 bases between. CDR1 is LNHDA, CDR2 SQIVND, per germline (reference sequence). The CDR3 region is CASTLGLGIQETQYF. CDR3 DNA: TGTGCCAGTACCCTGGGGCTTGGAATCCAAGAGACCCAGTACTTC.

This sequence joins TRBV29-1 and TRBJ2-1, with D perhaps assigned TRBD1 or TRBD2 (5 bases each). V was clipped by 3 bases and J by 8 bases, with 17 bases between them. The CDR3 runs to 14 residues. Germline CDR1 and CDR2: SQVTM and ANQGSEA. DNA for the CDR3: TGCAGCGTTGATGGGACGGTGAGGGTCGATGAGCAGTTCTTC. Protein: CSVDGTVRVDEQFF.

In this sample, this clone turned up a few times. This rearrangement joins TRBV9 to TRBJ2-2, with 9 bases fitting TRBD1. This CDR3 is built from 16 residues. J was trimmed by 5 bases and V by 6 bases; bases with no gene match: 11. CDR1 is SGDLS and CDR2 is YYNGEE in the germline V gene. The CDR3 nucleotides read TGTGCCAGCACGATCGGGACAGGGCTATTAACCGGGGAGCTGTTTTTT. Translated, it gives CASTIGTGLLTGELFF.

The chain couples TRBV27 to TRBJ2-1, with 7 bases lining up with TRBD2. The CDR3 runs to 16 residues. The germline gives CDR1 MNHEY, CDR2 SMNVEV (reference sequence). V shed 6 bases, J shed 2 bases, and the junction held 10 bases outside the gene matches. The CDR3: CASSVSGQVPYNEQFF. DNA of the CDR3: TGTGCCAGCAGCGTTAGCGGGCAGGTACCCTACAATGAGCAGTTCTTC.

This chain uses TRBV7-8 with TRBJ1-2; a possible D gene is TRBD1 (5 bases). The CDR3 spans 13 residues. Germline values: CDR1 SGHVS, CDR2 FQNEAQ. V lost 4 bases and J 8 bases, leaving 14 bases between the germline ends. CDR3 nucleotides: TGTGCCAGCAGCTACCAGGGACCTGGCGGCTACACCTTC. It encodes CASSYQGPGGYTF. The whole variable domain, remainder taken from reference TRBV7-8 and TRBJ1-2, is GAGVSQSPRYKVAKRGQDVALRCDPISGHVSLFWYQQALGQGPEFLTYFQNEAQLDKSGLPSDRFFAERPEGSVSTLKIQRTQQEDSAVYLCASSYQGPGGYTFGSGTRLTVV.

This sequence joins TRBV7-9 and TRBJ2-5; D is uncertain. V was pared by 4 bases and J by 7 bases, with 13 bases between. Germline V gene sequence: CDR1 SEHNR, CDR2 FQNEAQ (reference sequence). The CDR3 spans 13 residues. The CDR3 DNA is TGTGCCAGCAGCTCCACGGCTTCAGGGACCCAGTACTTC. Amino acids: CASSSTASGTQYF. Drawing the rest from reference TRBV7-9 and TRBJ2-5, the complete variable domain is DTGVSQNPRHKITKRGQNVTFRCDPISEHNRLYWYRQTLGQGPEFLTYFQNEAQLEKSRLLSDRFSAERPKGSFSTLEIQRTEQGDSAMYLCASSSTASGTQYFGPGTRLLVL.

CDR3 in DNA: TGTGCCAGCAGCAAAGGAAGGTCCGACTCTGGAAACACCATATATTTT. Translating gives CASSKGRSDSGNTIYF. The chain has TRBV21-1 and TRBJ1-3. TRBV21-1 is listed as a pseudogene. There are 16 residues in the CDR3.

This clone occurred a few times. The V call is TRBV6-5, the J call TRBJ1-3; maybe TRBD1 (6 bases). CDR3 length: 14 amino acids. Germline CDR1 and CDR2: MNHEY and SVGAGI. V was clipped by 6 bases and J by 0 bases, with 9 bases between them. CDR3 protein: CASRDSVSGNTIYF. The CDR3 DNA follows: TGTGCCAGCAGGGACAGCGTCTCTGGAAACACCATATATTTT.

This clone was detected only a few times. The chain uses TRBV6-2 or TRBV6-3 and TRBJ1-1, with 7 bases identical to TRBD1. Trimming cost V 4 bases and J 5 bases; bases outside gene matches: 4. Germline lookup yields CDR1 MNHEY and CDR2 SVGEGT. The length of the CDR3 is 13 residues. This CDR3 reads CASSWGQRTEAFF. The CDR3 DNA is TGTGCCAGCAGTTGGGGACAGAGAACTGAAGCTTTCTTT.

This sequence joins TRBV5-1 and TRBJ1-2; 7 bases map to TRBD1. The CDR3 runs 15 residues. Trimming took 0 bases from V and 3 from J; bases not matched to a gene: 5. From germline, CDR1 is SGHRS and CDR2 YFSETQ. The CDR3 DNA follows: TGCGCCAGCAGCTTGGCAGGGGGATTAGACTATGGCTACACCTTC. It encodes CASSLAGGLDYGYTF.

The V call is TRBV7-2, the J call TRBJ1-1; maybe TRBD1 (6 bases). V lost 4 bases and J lost 4, with 13 bases in between. This CDR3 region has 14 residues. CDR1 and CDR2 from the germline V gene are SGHTA and FQGNSA. CDR3 DNA: TGTGCCAGCAGCTCACAGGGTTCGGGCACTGAAGCTTTCTTT. Protein sequence: CASSSQGSGTEAFF.

The CDR3 spells CASSPSNTDTQYF. CDR3 nucleotides: TGTGCCAGCAGCCCCTCGAACACAGATACGCAGTATTTT. The V and J genes are TRBV3-1 (or the pseudogene TRBV3-2) and TRBJ2-3; D not resolved. The CDR3 is 13 amino acids. The V end was cut by 4 bases, the J end by 2 bases, with 7 bases between. The germline V gene encodes CDR1 LGHDT and CDR2 YNNKEL (reference sequence).

The gene calls are TRBV11-2 and TRBJ2-7; D tentatively fits TRBD1 or TRBD2 (6 bases each). V lost 4 bases to trimming and J lost 5 bases, with 15 bases between them. CDR1 and CDR2 from the germline V gene are SGHAT and FQNNGV. The CDR3 contains 14 residues. The CDR3 DNA sequence: TGTGCCAGCAGCTGGGTGAGGGGGGCGAACGAGCAGTACTTC. It encodes CASSWVRGANEQYF.

The gene calls are TRBV11-1 and TRBJ2-5; D perhaps matches TRBD1 (5 bases). From germline, CDR1 is SGHAT and CDR2 FQDESV (reference sequence). Trimming pared 6 bases from V and 5 bases from J, leaving 16 bases between. This CDR3 is 14 amino acids long. CDR3 bases: TGTGCCAGCAGGCTCAGTCAAGGGGTGGAGACCCAGTACTTC. Its protein product is CASRLSQGVETQYF.

This sequence joins TRBV19 and TRBJ1-5, with 9 positions matching TRBD1. There are 17 residues in the CDR3. The germline V gene has CDR1 LNHDA and CDR2 SQIVND (reference sequence). With 6 bases clipped from V and 3 bases from J, the junction kept 12 bases outside the gene matches. The CDR3 coding sequence is TGTGCCAGTAGGGAAACAGGGGGCTGGTGGGACAATCAGCCCCAGCATTTT. This translates into CASRETGGWWDNQPQHF.

To note about this clone: One junction end disagrees with the germline gene, perhaps due to a read error. V is TRBV30 and J is TRBJ2-6; D is uncertain. The germline V gene encodes CDR1 GTSNPN and CDR2 SVGIG (reference sequence). The CDR3 length is 12 residues. For the CDR3, the DNA is TGCTCTTCTAACTCTGGGGCCAACGTCCTGACTTTC. Its protein product is CSSNSGANVLTF.

The chain uses TRBV9 and TRBJ2-4; 8 positions agree with TRBD2. Germline assignment: CDR1 SGDLS and CDR2 YYNGEE. The CDR3 runs to 17 residues. The trim removed 3 bases at V and 0 bases at J, leaving 8 bases unmatched. Written as DNA, the CDR3 is TGTGCCAGCAGCGCGACGGGAGGGAGAATAGCCAAAAACATTCAGTACTTC. This sequence encodes CASSATGGRIAKNIQYF.